The 17 T cell receptor beta chains below come from one sample, sequenced in a study of cytomegalovirus exposure and HLA in healthy donors. The PCR ran on 60 Vbeta and 13 Jbeta primers. Assay: immunoSEQ multiplex PCR; the TCRdb copy retains only in-frame clones and omits some. The table shows around 60,000 clones, with approximately 71% occurring only once. Sample: PBMCs. Every receptor here comes from a woman aged 40 to 50 in good health and CMV-seropositive.

V and J are TRBV12-5 and TRBJ1-3; 8 positions match TRBD1. The CDR3 consists of 16 residues. Germline V gene lookup returns CDR1 LGHNT and CDR2 FRNRAP. With 1 base clipped from V and 9 bases from J, the junction kept 11 bases outside the gene matches. CDR3 DNA: TGTGCTAGTGGTTTGGGACAGGGGACCCCCCAGGGCACCATATATTTT. Its translation: CASGLGQGTPQGTIYF. The full variable domain, in which reference TRBV12-5 and TRBJ1-3 provide the parts outside the CDR3, is DARVTQTPRHKVTEMGQEVTMRCQPILGHNTVFWYRQTMMQGLELLAYFRNRAPLDDSGMPKDRFSAEMPDATLATLKIQPSEPRDSAVYFCASGLGQGTPQGTIYFGEGSWLTVV.

This sequence joins TRBV10-2 and TRBJ1-1; D is unresolved. The V gene lost 0 bases and the J gene lost 1 base, with 6 bases spanning the gap. Germline V gene lookup returns CDR1 WSHSY and CDR2 SAAADI. The CDR3 consists of 14 residues. Here the CDR3 reads CASSESRWNTEAFF. For the CDR3, the DNA is TGCGCCAGCAGTGAGTCTCGGTGGAACACTGAAGCTTTCTTT.

The chain couples TRBV19 to TRBJ1-1; D is perhaps TRBD1 (6 bases). Deletions cut 5 bases from V and 0 bases from J, with 10 bases between. In germline, CDR1 is LNHDA, CDR2 SQIVND (reference sequence). This CDR3 is built from 14 residues. CDR3 nucleotide sequence: TGTGCCAGTAGTCCAGACAGGCTGAACACTGAAGCTTTCTTT. It encodes CASSPDRLNTEAFF.

This chain uses TRBV6-5 with TRBJ2-3; 7 nucleotides match TRBD2. The germline V gene encodes CDR1 MNHEY and CDR2 SVGAGI. The CDR3 has 16 amino acids. J lost 3 bases, V lost 0 bases, and 6 bases had no gene match. CDR3 in DNA: TGTGCCAGCAGTTACTCGAATTTGGGGGGGACAGATACGCAGTATTTT. Amino acid sequence: CASSYSNLGGTDTQYF.

The chain joins TRBV11-2 to TRBJ2-7; D is unresolved. Germline CDR1 is SGHAT and CDR2 is FQNNGV. Trimming left V 5 bases short and J 0 bases short, with 5 bases between. This CDR3 has 12 residues. For the CDR3, the DNA is TGTGCCAGCAGCCCGAGCTCCTACGAGCAGTACTTC. Encoded protein: CASSPSSYEQYF.

The chain carries TRBV21-1 and TRBJ2-7; the DNA was not used to check the table's D call, TRBD1. TRBV21-1 constitutes a pseudogene. CDR3 length equals 12 residues. The CDR3 protein is CASSTDSNEQYF. CDR3 coding DNA: TGTGCCAGCAGCACCGACAGCAACGAGCAGTACTTC.

This sequence joins TRBV9 and TRBJ2-3; 11 nucleotides match TRBD2. This CDR3 comprises 16 residues. J was trimmed by 5 bases and V by 0 bases; bases with no gene match: 5. The germline CDR1 and CDR2 sequences are SGDLS and YYNGEE. Here the CDR3 reads CASSVETSGGGDTQYF. For the CDR3, the DNA is TGTGCCAGCAGCGTAGAAACTAGCGGGGGTGGAGATACGCAGTATTTT.

A single count supports this clone. This sequence joins TRBV10-1 and TRBJ2-3; D uncertain. Germline lookup yields CDR1 WNHNN and CDR2 SYGVQD (reference sequence). This CDR3 contains 16 residues. Trimming left V 0 bases short and J 6 bases short, with 16 bases between. The CDR3 protein is CASSESWAGSLDTQYF. CDR3 sequence (DNA): TGCGCCAGCAGTGAGTCCTGGGCCGGATCTCTGGATACGCAGTATTTT.

This chain links TRBV7-8 with TRBJ1-2; D call uncertain. The CDR3 is 13 amino acids. The germline V gene has CDR1 SGHVS and CDR2 FQNEAQ. Trimming cost V 1 base and J 8 bases, with 11 bases left between them. The CDR3 is CASSLVTGSGYTF. In DNA form, the CDR3 reads TGTGCCAGCAGCTTAGTTACGGGATCCGGCTACACCTTC. The variable domain in full, completed from reference TRBV7-8 and TRBJ1-2, reads GAGVSQSPRYKVAKRGQDVALRCDPISGHVSLFWYQQALGQGPEFLTYFQNEAQLDKSGLPSDRFFAERPEGSVSTLKIQRTQQEDSAVYLCASSLVTGSGYTFGSGTRLTVV.

The V call is TRBV7-6, the J call TRBJ2-7, with 8 bases identical to TRBD2. Unmatched junction bases numbered 6, after V lost 1 base and J lost 4 bases. The V gene's germline CDR1 is SGHVS and CDR2 FNYEAQ. This CDR3 spans 15 amino acids. The CDR3: CASSLEASGPYEQYF. The CDR3 DNA reads TGTGCCAGCAGCTTAGAGGCTAGCGGGCCTTACGAGCAGTACTTC.

The CDR3 DNA reads as TGTGCCAGTAGTATCCCCGGGACAGATAGCAATCAGCCCCAGCATTTT. Residues: CASSIPGTDSNQPQHF. The chain recombines TRBV19 with TRBJ1-5; 7 nucleotides align to TRBD1. Per the germline V gene, CDR1 is LNHDA and CDR2 is SQIVND (reference sequence). The V gene end was trimmed by 3 bases and the J gene end by 0 bases; junction bases not matched to a gene: 5. The length of the CDR3 is 16 residues.

In DNA, the CDR3 is TGCGCCAGCAGTGAGTCCTGGACAGGGAATTTTTTGTATAGCAATCAGCCCCAGCATTTT. Translating gives CASSESWTGNFLYSNQPQHF. The chain employs TRBV10-1 and TRBJ1-5; 8 positions match TRBD1. The ends lost 0 bases at V and 0 bases at J; junction bases unmatched: 13. CDR1 and CDR2 from the germline V gene are WNHNN and SYGVQD (reference sequence). The CDR3 loop spans 20 amino acids.

Concerning this clone itself: This specimen includes other DNA sequences encoding the same CDR3. This chain uses TRBV5-1 with TRBJ1-1; D gene ambiguous. Germline V gene data show CDR1 as SGHRS and CDR2 as YFSETQ. V lost 2 bases and J lost 0, with 5 bases in between. CDR3 length: 13 residues. The CDR3 loop is CASSLELNTEAFF. As DNA, the CDR3 is TGCGCCAGCAGCTTAGAGTTGAACACTGAAGCTTTCTTT.

The chain employs TRBV2 and TRBJ2-3, with a possible D match to TRBD1 (6 bases). Trimming removed 1 base from V and 3 bases from J, with 11 bases in between. The CDR3 sequence is 15 residues long. The germline CDR1 and CDR2 sequences are SNHLY and FYNNEI. The CDR3 sequence is CASSEGTRGTDTQYF. In DNA, the CDR3 is TGTGCCAGCAGTGAAGGTACCAGGGGAACAGATACGCAGTATTTT.

The chain has TRBV2 and TRBJ2-7; unclear D gene. The CDR3 extends over 13 amino acids. The germline V gene has CDR1 SNHLY and CDR2 FYNNEI. Deletions cut 3 bases from V and 3 bases from J, with 9 bases between. The DNA for the CDR3 is TGTGCCAGCAGTGACGCCAGTTTCTACGAGCAGTACTTC. Translating it yields CASSDASFYEQYF. The full variable domain, completed using reference TRBV2 and TRBJ2-7, is EPEVTQTPSHQVTQMGQEVILRCVPISNHLYFYWYRQILGQKVEFLVSFYNNEISEKSEIFDDQFSVERPDGSNFTLKIRSTKLEDSAMYFCASSDASFYEQYFGPGTRLTVT.

The chain uses TRBV6-5 and TRBJ2-4; 8 nucleotides line up with TRBD2. V dropped 6 bases and J dropped 6; count of bases not matched to a gene: 7. Germline CDR1 MNHEY, CDR2 SVGAGI. The CDR3 loop spans 14 amino acids. CDR3 amino acids: CASSQAGALNIQYF. The CDR3 DNA sequence: TGTGCCAGCAGCCAAGCGGGGGCCCTAAACATTCAGTACTTC.

The rearrangement uses TRBV6-5 and TRBJ1-1; 7 positions match TRBD1. There are 15 residues in the CDR3. J was trimmed by 5 bases and V by 5 bases; bases with no gene match: 11. Looked up from germline, CDR1 is MNHEY and CDR2 is SVGAGI. The CDR3 nucleotides are TGTGCCAGCAGTCGCCAGGGGGTTGGGGTGACTGAAGCTTTCTTT. It encodes CASSRQGVGVTEAFF.